The clone carrying this TCR beta chain was observed a few times. This CDR3 has 16 residues. Trimming shortened V by 3 bases and J by 4 bases, and 17 bases separated the two germline ends. In germline, CDR1 is SGHDT, CDR2 YYEEEE. The sample comes from a study of blood T cells in healthy people across ages. Through a sample-barcoded 5' primer and a J-beta primer mix, a second PCR was run for about 6 to 11 cycles. TCRdb re-called the 5' RACE reads through MiXCR, storing one row per CDR3 protein. The data show roughly 800,000 distinct CDR3 sequences, 20% to 25% seen once. Separately, the same data were catalogued under a study of T cells of mothers and their children. That work contributes: Microchimeric T cell clones that persisted were not detected.

Specimen: blood. This clonotype was obtained from a boy under 18 in good health. The chain joins TRBV5-6 to TRBJ2-4; D may match TRBD1 or TRBD2 (5 bases each). The CDR3 is CASSSFVGLAKNIQYF. CDR3 nucleotide sequence: TGTGCCAGCAGCTCCTTTGTGGGGCTAGCTAAAAACATTCAGTACTTC.